The sequence of this TCR beta chain was determined in a study of blood T cell repertoires in COVID-19. As for the study in general: COVID-19 samples from acute and convalescent phases originated in the United States, Italy and Spain. Sample material is recorded as cDNA or gDNA derived from T cells, B-cell-depleted T cells, or PBMCs.

CDR1 is LNHDA, CDR2 SQIVND, per germline (reference sequence). Between the trimmed V and J ends, which lost 4 bases and 3 bases, there was a span of 13 bases. This CDR3 has 15 amino acids. Original processing methods: Amplification with reference gene primers provided the estimates of nucleated cell counts. Libraries were prepared by immunoSEQ multiplex PCR; TCRdb keeps only in-frame clonotypes and omits some of them. V and J calls and clone size follow that table, whereas D and trimming were derived from the DNA. Of some 130,000 clones listed, 70% to 90% are singletons. The chain links TRBV19 to TRBJ1-5; D gene unclear. The sequence was obtained from a woman between 45 and 60 years old who had recovered from COVID-19. Sequenced sample: peripheral blood. CDR3 region: CASSRPTRDNQPQHF. Written as DNA, the CDR3 is TGTGCCAGTAGTAGGCCAACCCGGGACAATCAGCCCCAGCATTTT. The full variable domain, completed using reference TRBV19 and TRBJ1-5, is DGGITQSPKYLFRKEGQNVTLSCEQNLNHDAMYWYRQDPGQGLRLIYYSQIVNDFQKGDIAEGYSVSREKKESFPLTVTSAQKNPTAFYLCASSRPTRDNQPQHFGDGTRLSIL.